These 21 T cell receptor beta chains originate from one sample sequenced in a study of T cell repertoires in cytomegalovirus infection. Their antigens remain unidentified. TCRdb used MiXCR to reprocess the reads, holding one entry per CDR3 protein. In the table there are roughly 990,000 distinct CDR3 sequences, about 33% of which are singletons. The sequencing used cultured CD8+ T cells from PBMCs, collected from culture after CMV antigen stimulation. Receptors originate from a human donor in good health (CMV status not recorded). Some clones in this sample may be carry-over from other donors' samples.

The chain employs TRBV20-1 and TRBJ2-7; D is possibly TRBD2 (6 bases). CDR1 and CDR2 from the germline V gene are DFQATT and SNEGSKA (reference sequence). V gave up 6 bases and J gave up 6 bases, with 18 bases separating them. This CDR3 spans 13 amino acids. The CDR3 bases are TGCAGTGCACAGACGGGCGGGGAATCCGAGCAGTACGTC. Protein sequence: CSAQTGGESEQYV.

Ten or more counts support this clonotype. The chain carries TRBV6-2 or TRBV6-3 and TRBJ2-1; possibly TRBD1 or TRBD2 for D (5 bases each). Trimming left V 7 bases short and J 0 bases short, with 10 bases between. The CDR3 length is 14 residues. CDR1 is MNHEY and CDR2 is SVGEGT in the germline V gene. The CDR3 here is CASTGTTSYNEQFF. In DNA, the CDR3 is TGTGCCAGCACCGGGACGACCTCCTACAATGAGCAGTTCTTC.

The chain joins TRBV12-3 or TRBV12-4 to TRBJ2-3, with 9 nucleotides matching TRBD2. V lost 7 bases, J lost 2 bases, and 7 bases stayed unmatched. The CDR3 spans 15 residues. The CDR3, as DNA: TGTGCCAGCACCCCTAGCGGGGACCACACAGATACGCAGTATTTT. Translating gives CASTPSGDHTDTQYF.

V usage is TRBV29-1 and J usage is TRBJ2-1, with D maybe TRBD2 (6 bases). CDR1 and CDR2 (germline): SQVTM, ANQGSEA. CDR3 length equals 15 residues. Trimming shortened V by 0 bases and J by 4 bases, and 13 bases separated the two germline ends. CDR3 DNA: TGCAGCGTTGAAGATCCGGCTAGCGAATACAATGAGCAGTTCTTC. It is translated as CSVEDPASEYNEQFF.

J is TRBJ1-2 and V is TRBV29-1, with 11 bases aligning to TRBD1. The CDR3 is 14 amino acids. V shed 6 bases and J 3 bases; nucleotides not matched to a gene: 6. Germline CDR1 reads SQVTM; CDR2 reads ANQGSEA. CDR3 sequence reads: CSVPSGQGDYGYTF. CDR3 bases: TGCAGCGTACCCTCGGGACAGGGGGACTATGGCTACACCTTC.

V gene TRBV7-9 combines with J gene TRBJ2-3, with TRBD1 identical over 7 bases. With 4 bases clipped from V and 2 bases from J, the junction kept 6 bases outside the gene matches. The CDR3 length is 15 residues. Germline V gene data show CDR1 as SEHNR and CDR2 as FQNEAQ (reference sequence). CDR3 sequence reads: CASSSTGAITDTQYF. Written as DNA, the CDR3 is TGTGCCAGCAGCTCCACAGGGGCTATCACAGATACGCAGTATTTT.

The chain has TRBV7-6 and TRBJ2-1; 13 nucleotides agree with TRBD2. After removal of 0 bases from V and 6 bases from J, the junction contained 2 bases not matched to a gene. This CDR3 is built from 16 residues. The germline V gene encodes CDR1 SGHVS and CDR2 FNYEAQ. The CDR3 is CASSLATSGGGNEQFF. CDR3 coding DNA: TGTGCCAGCAGCTTAGCTACTAGCGGGGGGGGCAATGAGCAGTTCTTC.

This clonotype was found a few times. The chain couples TRBV12-3 or TRBV12-4 to TRBJ1-6, with 9 bases fitting TRBD1. The CDR3 is 15 amino acids. Germline trimming cut 7 bases from V and 9 bases from J; bases unmatched to any gene: 10. In DNA, the CDR3 is TGTGCCAGCATTCTCTCGGGACAGGGCGGTTCACCCCTCCACTTT. Residues: CASILSGQGGSPLHF.

This chain joins TRBV7-8 and TRBJ2-7, with D perhaps TRBD2 (5 bases). The CDR3 loop spans 14 amino acids. Germline-derived CDR1 and CDR2 are SGHVS and FQNEAQ. Between the trimmed V and J ends, which lost 5 bases and 1 base, there was a span of 12 bases. CDR3 amino acids: CASSVTRTSYEQYF. CDR3 sequence (DNA): TGTGCCAGCAGCGTGACCAGGACTTCCTACGAGCAGTACTTC.

This clonotype occurred many times. The V call is TRBV7-2, the J call TRBJ2-7; weak D call: TRBD1 (6 bases). V lost 2 bases and J 3 bases, leaving 8 bases between the germline ends. The CDR3 consists of 13 residues. In germline, CDR1 is SGHTA, CDR2 FQGNSA. This CDR3 is CASSLWDIYEQYF. DNA of the CDR3: TGTGCCAGCAGCTTATGGGACATCTACGAGCAGTACTTC.

The V and J genes are TRBV5-4 and TRBJ2-1, with D possibly matching TRBD2 (6 bases). The V end lost 3 bases, the J end lost 5 bases, and 18 bases lay between the germline ends. The CDR3 sequence is 16 residues long. Per the germline V gene, CDR1 is SGHNT and CDR2 is YYREEE (reference sequence). The CDR3 protein is CASSSRWRGGDNEQFF. The CDR3 nucleotides are TGTGCCAGCAGCTCCCGCTGGCGGGGCGGGGACAATGAGCAGTTCTTC. Combining the CDR3 with reference TRBV5-4 and TRBJ2-1 gives the whole variable domain ETGVTQSPTHLIKTRGQQVTLRCSSQSGHNTVSWYQQALGQGPQFIFQYYREEENGRGNFPPRFSGLQFPNYSSELNVNALELDDSALYLCASSSRWRGGDNEQFFGPGTRLTVL.

The V gene is TRBV28, the J gene TRBJ1-2; D call uncertain. Trimming cost V 7 bases and J 3 bases, with 18 bases left between them. Per the germline V gene, CDR1 is MDHEN and CDR2 is SYDVKM. The CDR3 consists of 15 residues. DNA for the CDR3: TGTGCCAGCATTCTCCGCTCCGATTGGGACTATGGCTACACCTTC. Translation: CASILRSDWDYGYTF.

This clonotype appeared a few times. The J gene is TRBJ2-7, the V gene TRBV14, with 8 bases matching TRBD1. Germline V gives CDR1 SGHDN, CDR2 FVKESK. Trimming removed 1 base from V and 3 bases from J; junction bases left unmatched: 2. This CDR3 comprises 14 residues. The CDR3 DNA follows: TGTGCCAGCAGCCAAGGGGACAGGATCTACGAGCAGTACTTC. Amino acid sequence: CASSQGDRIYEQYF.

Concerning this clonotype: An end of the junction differs from the germline gene, which may be a read error. The V gene is TRBV6-1, the J gene TRBJ1-2; D perhaps matches TRBD1 (5 bases). The length of the CDR3 is 15 residues. Per germline, CDR1 MNHNS and CDR2 SASEGT. CDR3 bases: TGTGCCAACAGTGATCAAACTCGACAGACCTATGGCTACACCTTC. This codes for CANSDQTRQTYGYTF.

This clonotype appeared a few times. This sequence joins TRBV7-3 and TRBJ2-2, with TRBD2 identical over 7 bases. CDR3 length: 19 amino acids. Germline V CDR1 and CDR2: SGHTA, FQGTGA. The junction had 20 bases not matched to a gene; V was cut back by 4 bases and J by 6 bases. The CDR3 protein is CASSSRGVWAGEHPGELFF. CDR3 DNA sequence: TGTGCCAGCAGCTCGCGTGGGGTCTGGGCGGGGGAACACCCCGGGGAGCTGTTTTTT.

This clonotype was observed a few times. The genes are TRBV7-8 and TRBJ1-5; D uncertain. The germline V gene encodes CDR1 SGHVS and CDR2 FQNEAQ. The germline V and J ends were trimmed by 1 base and 8 bases, with 12 bases remaining between them. The CDR3 covers 14 residues. Written as DNA, the CDR3 is TGTGCCAGCAGCTTAGTTCTGGCGGAGGAGCCCCAGCATTTT. Translating it yields CASSLVLAEEPQHF.

This chain connects TRBV2 to TRBJ1-2, with no clear D. Per the germline V gene, CDR1 is SNHLY and CDR2 is FYNNEI. This CDR3 has 13 amino acids. V dropped 4 bases and J dropped 5 bases, with 11 bases sitting between them. The CDR3, as DNA: TGTGCCAGCAGTGGACGCCCCGTTTATGGCTACACCTTC. Translation gives CASSGRPVYGYTF.

About this clonotype: A read error may account for a junction end that differs from germline. The J gene is TRBJ1-5, the V gene TRBV7-2, with D possibly TRBD1 on 5 matching bases. Germline-derived CDR1 and CDR2 are SGHTA and FQGNSA. This CDR3 is built from 16 residues. The CDR3 loop reads CASSFGNQGANQSQHF. The CDR3 DNA sequence: TGTGCCAGCAGCTTCGGCAATCAGGGTGCCAATCAGTCCCAGCATTTC. The full variable domain, completed using reference TRBV7-2 and TRBJ1-5, is GAGVSQSPSNKVTEKGKDVELRCDPISGHTALYWYRQSLGQGLEFLIYFQGNSAPDKSGLPSDRFSAERTGGSVSTLTIQRTQQEDSAVYLCASSFGNQGANQSQHFGDGTRLSIL.

V and J are TRBV20-1 and TRBJ1-2, with TRBD1 identical over 12 bases. The CDR3 loop spans 15 amino acids. With V trimmed by 6 bases and J by 5 bases, 10 bases remained unmatched. CDR1 and CDR2 from the germline V gene are DFQATT and SNEGSKA (reference sequence). The CDR3 nucleotides read TGCAGTGCCGACCCGGGACAGGGGGCCCCTTATGGCTACACCTTC. Amino acid sequence: CSADPGQGAPYGYTF.

The rearrangement joins TRBV12-3 or TRBV12-4 to TRBJ1-2; 7 bases are shared with TRBD1. The ends lost 4 bases at V and 3 bases at J; junction bases unmatched: 11. The CDR3 is 16 residues long. The CDR3 loop reads CASSSTPGGWDYGYTF. The DNA of the CDR3 is TGTGCCAGCAGTTCAACTCCAGGGGGTTGGGACTATGGCTACACCTTC.

This clonotype was found a few times. The chain uses TRBV19 and TRBJ1-1, with TRBD1 identical over 7 bases. Germline values: CDR1 LNHDA, CDR2 SQIVND (reference sequence). Trimming removed 11 bases from V and 7 bases from J; junction bases left unmatched: 7. This CDR3 is built from 11 residues. The CDR3 sequence is CASRGIVEAFF. As DNA, the CDR3 is TGTGCCTCCAGGGGGATCGTTGAAGCTTTCTTT.